The T cell receptor beta chain under discussion was sequenced for a study of T cells in Graves' hyperthyroidism and ophthalmopathy. Findings and limits, study-wide: Using 13 V-J features, a model discriminated ophthalmopathy from stable hyperthyroidism.

TCR beta CDR3 regions were amplified from RNA. HTBI primers were employed in a first-round RT-PCR of the TCR CDR3. TCRdb re-analysed the multiplex PCR reads in MiXCR, keeping a single row per CDR3 protein. The sample includes some 370,000 distinct CDR3 sequences, more than 12% of them seen just once. In the case of this clonotype: Its antigen is unidentified.

Uncontrolled infection, other autoimmune disease, pregnancy and lactation each barred patients from inclusion. In germline, CDR1 is SQVTM, CDR2 ANQGSEA. V shed 3 bases, J shed 4 bases, and the junction held 12 bases outside the gene matches. This CDR3 has 18 residues. The sequence was collected from a man aged 50 to 60 with Graves' ophthalmopathy. The J gene is TRBJ2-6, the V gene TRBV29-1, with 10 nucleotides matching TRBD2. Sequencing was done on a sample of blood. This CDR3 reads CSVDISGGRGGGANVLTF. CDR3 DNA: TGCAGCGTTGACATTAGCGGGGGGCGGGGTGGCGGGGCCAACGTCCTGACTTTC.